The 30 T cell receptor beta chains below all came from one sample that was sequenced in a study of T cell responses to AZD1222 COVID-19 vaccine. The protocol was immunoSEQ multiplex PCR, while the TCRdb copy is restricted to in-frame clones and leaves out a portion. Of about 86,000 clones detected, roughly 90% appear once; the ten largest clones hold roughly 7.2%. The source material was peripheral blood, sampled 28 days after the second AZD1222 dose. The receptors shown here come from an adult who received the AZD1222 COVID-19 vaccine.

CDR3 DNA sequence: TGCAGTATAGGGGTTGAGCAGTTCTTC. Its translation is CSIGVEQFF. The rearrangement joins TRBV20-1 to TRBJ2-1; the D gene is possibly TRBD1 (5 bases). Germline V gives CDR1 DFQATT, CDR2 SNEGSKA (reference sequence). V dropped 8 bases and J dropped 9 bases, with 8 bases sitting between them. This CDR3 has 9 amino acids.

The rearrangement links TRBV30 to TRBJ2-7, with a weak D call TRBD1 (5 bases). Per the germline V gene, CDR1 is GTSNPN and CDR2 is SVGIG (reference sequence). The CDR3 spans 12 residues. The V and J ends lost 1 base and 4 bases respectively, with 8 bases between them. The CDR3 loop is CAWSAAGYEQYF. The CDR3 DNA is TGTGCCTGGAGTGCAGCAGGGTACGAGCAGTACTTC.

Only one count was recorded for this clone. This chain connects TRBV7-8 to TRBJ2-6; possible D gene TRBD2, 6 bases. This CDR3 spans 16 amino acids. CDR1 and CDR2 from the germline V gene are SGHVS and FQNEAQ. V gave up 0 bases and J gave up 3 bases, with 9 bases separating them. In DNA, the CDR3 is TGTGCCAGCAGCTTAGCGGGGGGAGGTGGGGCCAACGTCCTGACTTTC. Translated, it gives CASSLAGGGGANVLTF.

This chain connects TRBV18 to TRBJ1-3, with a possible D match to TRBD1 (6 bases). V was cut by 3 bases and J by 0 bases, with 15 bases left in between. This CDR3 contains 17 residues. Germline lookup yields CDR1 KGHSH and CDR2 LQKENI. The CDR3 DNA reads as TGTGCCAGCTCACCGGTAAAGGGGGAGAGCTCTGGAAACACCATATATTTT. Translating gives CASSPVKGESSGNTIYF.

The rearrangement joins TRBV9 to TRBJ1-2; tentatively, D is TRBD1 (5 bases). Trimming removed 3 bases from V and 2 bases from J, with 11 bases in between. The CDR3 is 14 amino acids. The V gene's germline CDR1 is SGDLS and CDR2 YYNGEE. The CDR3 DNA reads TGTGCCAGCAGCGAGAGGGGAAGGAACTATGGCTACACCTTC. Amino acid sequence: CASSERGRNYGYTF.

The table lists this clone with a count of one. The chain has TRBV19 and TRBJ1-1, with TRBD1 identical over 12 bases. The germline CDR1 and CDR2 sequences are LNHDA and SQIVND (reference sequence). The V gene end was trimmed by 7 bases and the J gene end by 1 base; junction bases not matched to a gene: 7. The CDR3 totals 16 residues. The CDR3 DNA is TGTGCCAGTAATCCCGGGACAGGGGGCCGGAACACTGAAGCTTTCTTT. Its protein is CASNPGTGGRNTEAFF.

A note on this clone: The junction differs from germline at one of its ends, possibly a read error. The chain combines TRBV2 with TRBJ2-4; tentatively, D is TRBD1 or TRBD2 (5 bases each). This CDR3 is built from 11 residues. From germline, CDR1 is SNHLY and CDR2 FYNNEI. The CDR3 sequence is CASNFPGPPSF. The CDR3 DNA follows: TGTGCCAGCAATTTCCCGGGACCCCCCTCCTTC.

The chain joins TRBV2 to TRBJ2-7; D gene ambiguous. V was trimmed by 4 bases and J by 6 bases, leaving 13 bases between them. Germline-derived CDR1 and CDR2 are SNHLY and FYNNEI. There are 13 residues in the CDR3. The CDR3 DNA is TGTGCCAGCAGTGTATTGACCACGGGCGAGCAGTACTTC. This gives the protein CASSVLTTGEQYF.

This chain links TRBV11-2 with TRBJ1-3; possibly TRBD1 for D (6 bases). Trimming took off 4 bases at V and 3 bases at J, with 7 bases between the two ends. The length of the CDR3 is 13 residues. Per germline, CDR1 SGHAT and CDR2 FQNNGV. The CDR3 sequence: CASSWDIGNTIYF. The CDR3, as DNA: TGTGCCAGCAGCTGGGACATTGGAAACACCATATATTTT. Using reference TRBV11-2 and TRBJ1-3 for the parts outside the CDR3, the full variable domain is EAGVAQSPRYKIIEKRQSVAFWCNPISGHATLYWYQQILGQGPKLLIQFQNNGVVDDSQLPKDRFSAERLKGVDSTLKIQPAKLEDSAVYLCASSWDIGNTIYFGEGSWLTVV.

The chain has TRBV24-1 and TRBJ2-3, with 10 positions matching TRBD1. Losses at the gene ends were 4 bases for V and 12 bases for J; bases not matched to a gene: 18. This CDR3 has 17 residues. Germline V gene data show CDR1 as KGHDR and CDR2 as SFDVKD. This CDR3 is CATSDSGTGAVKGHQYF. The CDR3 DNA is TGTGCCACCAGTGACTCCGGGACAGGGGCCGTAAAGGGCCACCAGTATTTT.

The chain is built from TRBV2 and TRBJ2-3, with 14 bases aligning to TRBD2. Germline-derived CDR1 and CDR2 are SNHLY and FYNNEI. The CDR3 length is 15 residues. V was pared by 3 bases and J by 5 bases, with 1 base of the junction left unmatched. The CDR3 sequence: CASSDGLAGGDTQYF. CDR3 bases: TGTGCCAGCAGTGACGGACTAGCGGGGGGAGATACGCAGTATTTT.

The CDR3 region has the DNA TGTGCAAGTCGCTTAGCCTCTAGGGCCCATGGCGAGACCCAGTACTTC. Translated: CASRLASRAHGETQYF. This rearrangement joins TRBV12-2 to TRBJ2-5. TRBV12-2 is a listed pseudogene. This CDR3 has 16 amino acids.

The chain joins TRBV28 to TRBJ2-3; maybe TRBD2 (5 bases). Germline-derived CDR1 and CDR2 are MDHEN and SYDVKM. Trimming removed 3 bases from V and 5 bases from J, with 12 bases in between. CDR3 size: 14 residues. CDR3 protein: CASSFVGEGDTQYF. For the CDR3, the DNA is TGTGCCAGCAGTTTTGTGGGAGAGGGAGATACGCAGTATTTT.

This sequence joins TRBV5-1 and TRBJ1-2, with a possible D match to TRBD1 (5 bases). This CDR3 has 16 amino acids. V lost 0 bases and J 0 bases, leaving 12 bases between the germline ends. CDR1 and CDR2 (germline): SGHRS, YFSETQ. The CDR3 loop reads CASSLAGGYTNYGYTF. The DNA for the CDR3 is TGCGCCAGCAGCTTGGCCGGGGGGTATACTAACTATGGCTACACCTTC. Combining the CDR3 with reference TRBV5-1 and TRBJ1-2 gives the whole variable domain KAGVTQTPRYLIKTRGQQVTLSCSPISGHRSVSWYQQTPGQGLQFLFEYFSETQRNKGNFPGRFSGRQFSNSRSEMNVSTLELGDSALYLCASSLAGGYTNYGYTFGSGTRLTVV.

The V call is TRBV6-1, the J call TRBJ2-1, with D perhaps TRBD2 (6 bases). The CDR3 has 15 amino acids. Germline CDR1 reads MNHNS; CDR2 reads SASEGT. Trimming took 1 base from V and 5 from J, leaving 12 bases between them. The CDR3 reads CASSEGGSGHNEQFF. The CDR3 DNA sequence: TGTGCCAGCAGTGAAGGAGGTAGCGGCCACAATGAGCAGTTCTTC.

The genes are TRBV12-5 and TRBJ2-1; 9 bases fit TRBD2. Per germline, CDR1 LGHNT and CDR2 FRNRAP. The CDR3 loop spans 17 amino acids. V was pared by 1 base and J by 5 bases, with 9 bases of the junction left unmatched. CDR3 sequence: CASGLAKTSGPHNEQFF. In nucleotides, the CDR3 is TGTGCTAGTGGTTTGGCAAAGACTAGCGGACCTCACAATGAGCAGTTCTTC.

The V gene is TRBV27, the J gene TRBJ1-2, with D tentatively TRBD1 (6 bases). V was pared by 6 bases and J by 4 bases, with 18 bases between. From germline, CDR1 is MNHEY and CDR2 SMNVEV (reference sequence). The CDR3 is 15 amino acids. The CDR3 DNA follows: TGTGCCAGCAGGAAACAGGGAGTGCTGGTCTATGGCTACACCTTC. Protein sequence: CASRKQGVLVYGYTF.

The chain is built from TRBV5-6 and TRBJ2-5, with D uncertain. With 6 bases removed from V and 6 bases from J, the gap between germline ends came to 3 bases. The CDR3 loop spans 9 amino acids. Germline V CDR1 and CDR2: SGHDT, YYEEEE. The CDR3 here is CASNQTQYF. The CDR3 DNA reads TGTGCCAGCAACCAGACCCAGTACTTC.

The rearrangement uses TRBV30 and TRBJ2-1, with 11 positions matching TRBD2. The CDR3 loop spans 21 amino acids. Germline V gene data show CDR1 as GTSNPN and CDR2 as SVGIG (reference sequence). The V segment lost 0 bases and the J segment 8 bases; nucleotides outside the gene matches: 24. CDR3 loop: CAWSVRPPPTSGVGGWDEQFF. The CDR3 DNA sequence: TGTGCCTGGAGTGTACGACCGCCTCCGACTAGCGGGGTTGGTGGTTGGGATGAGCAGTTCTTC.

This clone has only one observation. This rearrangement joins TRBV6-1 to TRBJ2-1, with D possibly TRBD1 on 6 matching bases. V was shortened by 1 base and J by 4 bases, with 8 bases between the two germline ends. This CDR3 is built from 14 residues. Germline V CDR1 and CDR2: MNHNS, SASEGT. For the CDR3, the DNA is TGTGCCAGCAGTGAAGGGACAGAGTACAATGAGCAGTTCTTC. Residues: CASSEGTEYNEQFF.

This sequence joins TRBV6-4 and TRBJ2-3, with 7 positions matching TRBD2. V shed 0 bases and J 4 bases; nucleotides not matched to a gene: 7. The CDR3 totals 16 residues. Per germline, CDR1 MRHNA and CDR2 SNTAGT. CDR3 sequence: CASSDSATGGSDTQYF. The DNA for the CDR3 is TGTGCCAGCAGTGACTCGGCAACGGGAGGTTCAGATACGCAGTATTTT.

The chain is built from TRBV5-1 and TRBJ1-4; possibly TRBD1 for D (6 bases). Per the germline V gene, CDR1 is SGHRS and CDR2 is YFSETQ. Trimming took off 4 bases at V and 2 bases at J, with 12 bases between the two ends. The CDR3 is 15 residues long. In DNA, the CDR3 is TGCGCCAGCAGCGCACAGGGAGGGACTAATGAAAAACTGTTTTTT. Its translation is CASSAQGGTNEKLFF.

This CDR3 is CASSNNYNSPLHF. Here the CDR3 DNA reads TGTGCCAGCAGTAATAACTATAATTCACCCCTCCACTTT. This sequence joins TRBV28 and TRBJ1-6, with D unclear. The CDR3 is 13 residues long. The germline V gene has CDR1 MDHEN and CDR2 SYDVKM. V was clipped by 5 bases and J by 3 bases, with 5 bases between them.

The rearrangement uses TRBV4-3 and TRBJ2-7; 11 positions agree with TRBD2. Germline V CDR1 and CDR2: LGHNA, YSLEER. Trimming removed 2 bases from V and 3 bases from J; junction bases left unmatched: 0. The CDR3 has 14 residues. In DNA form, the CDR3 reads TGCGCCAGCAGCCAAACTAGCGGGAGCTACGAGCAGTACTTC. Its protein is CASSQTSGSYEQYF.

The gene calls are TRBV27 and TRBJ1-2; 9 bases map to TRBD1. This CDR3 is built from 15 residues. Germline values: CDR1 MNHEY, CDR2 SMNVEV (reference sequence). V lost 0 bases to trimming and J lost 8 bases; unmatched junction nucleotides: 7. The CDR3 sequence is CASSLSRGQGGGYTF. In nucleotides, the CDR3 is TGTGCCAGCAGTTTATCCCGGGGACAGGGAGGAGGCTACACCTTC.

The rearrangement links TRBV19 to TRBJ2-2; 9 bases align to TRBD1. Germline assignment: CDR1 LNHDA and CDR2 SQIVND (reference sequence). The CDR3 is made up of 15 amino acids. Unmatched junction bases numbered 1, after V lost 4 bases and J lost 1 base. The DNA of the CDR3 is TGTGCCAGTAGTAAGGGACAGGGGAACACCGGGGAGCTGTTTTTT. Translated: CASSKGQGNTGELFF.

This clone occurred once. Here the CDR3 DNA reads TGTGCCAGCAGCTTTGGACAGGGCACGGGGCGCCTCTCTGGAAACACCATATATTTT. It yields the protein CASSFGQGTGRLSGNTIYF. V gene TRBV7-8 combines with J gene TRBJ1-3, with 8 bases lining up with TRBD1. Per the germline V gene, CDR1 is SGHVS and CDR2 is FQNEAQ. The CDR3 is 19 amino acids. Unmatched junction bases numbered 13, after V lost 3 bases and J lost 0 bases.

V is TRBV3-1 (or the pseudogene TRBV3-2) and J is TRBJ1-1; D unresolved. Germline V gene lookup returns CDR1 LGHDT and CDR2 YNNKEL (reference sequence). This CDR3 is built from 15 residues. V was shortened by 2 bases and J by 0 bases, with 10 bases between the two germline ends. The CDR3 region has the DNA TGTGCCAGCAGCCAACTCAGCAATCTGAACACTGAAGCTTTCTTT. This encodes CASSQLSNLNTEAFF.

This chain joins TRBV7-8 and TRBJ2-1; tentatively, D is TRBD1 or TRBD2 (5 bases each). Germline loops: CDR1 SGHVS, CDR2 FQNEAQ. Trimming left V 6 bases short and J 2 bases short, with 17 bases between. CDR3 length equals 16 residues. DNA of the CDR3: TGTGCCAGCAGACCGACCGGGACCCCTACCTACAATGAGCAGTTCTTC. Protein: CASRPTGTPTYNEQFF.

The rearrangement joins TRBV7-9 to TRBJ1-5, with unresolved D. The CDR3 covers 15 residues. The V and J ends lost 0 bases and 1 base respectively, with 7 bases between them. From germline, CDR1 is SEHNR and CDR2 FQNEAQ (reference sequence). The chain's CDR3 is CASSLAGDSNQPQHF. Here the CDR3 DNA reads TGTGCCAGCAGCTTAGCGGGAGACAGCAATCAGCCCCAGCATTTT. Full variable domain (outside the CDR3, taken from reference TRBV7-9 and TRBJ1-5): DTGVSQNPRHKITKRGQNVTFRCDPISEHNRLYWYRQTLGQGPEFLTYFQNEAQLEKSRLLSDRFSAERPKGSFSTLEIQRTEQGDSAMYLCASSLAGDSNQPQHFGDGTRLSIL.